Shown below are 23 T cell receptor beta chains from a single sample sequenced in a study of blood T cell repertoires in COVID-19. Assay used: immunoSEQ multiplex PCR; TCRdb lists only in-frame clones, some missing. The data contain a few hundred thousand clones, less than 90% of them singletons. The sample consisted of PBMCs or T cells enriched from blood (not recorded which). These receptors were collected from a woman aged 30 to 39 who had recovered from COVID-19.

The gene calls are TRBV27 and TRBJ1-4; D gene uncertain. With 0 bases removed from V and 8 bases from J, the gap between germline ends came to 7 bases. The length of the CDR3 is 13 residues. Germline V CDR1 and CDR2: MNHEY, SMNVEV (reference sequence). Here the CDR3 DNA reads TGTGCCAGCAGTTTATCGCGGGGAGAAAAACTGTTTTTT. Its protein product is CASSLSRGEKLFF.

CDR3 protein: CASSRLAGNTGELFF. The CDR3 coding sequence is TGTGCCAGCAGCAGACTAGCGGGGAACACCGGGGAGCTGTTTTTT. The J gene is TRBJ2-2, the V gene TRBV9; 10 bases agree with TRBD2. CDR3 length: 15 amino acids. Germline-derived CDR1 and CDR2 are SGDLS and YYNGEE. V was pared by 4 bases and J by 1 base, with 1 base of the junction left unmatched.

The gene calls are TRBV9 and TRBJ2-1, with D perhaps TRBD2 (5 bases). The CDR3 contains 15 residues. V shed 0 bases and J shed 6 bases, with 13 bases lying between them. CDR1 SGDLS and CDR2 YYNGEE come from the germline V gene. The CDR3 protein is CASSVAGIGGNEQFF. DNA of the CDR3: TGTGCCAGCAGCGTAGCCGGGATCGGTGGCAATGAGCAGTTCTTC. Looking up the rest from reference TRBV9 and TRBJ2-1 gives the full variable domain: DSGVTQTPKHLITATGQRVTLRCSPRSGDLSVYWYQQSLDQGLQFLIQYYNGEERAKGNILERFSAQQFPDLHSELNLSSLELGDSALYFCASSVAGIGGNEQFFGPGTRLTVL.

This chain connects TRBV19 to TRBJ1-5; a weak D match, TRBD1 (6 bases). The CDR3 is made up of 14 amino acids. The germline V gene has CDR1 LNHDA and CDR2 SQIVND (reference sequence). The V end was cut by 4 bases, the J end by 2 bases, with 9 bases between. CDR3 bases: TGTGCCAGTAGTAGCAGGGGTGGCAATCAGCCCCAGCATTTT. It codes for CASSSRGGNQPQHF.

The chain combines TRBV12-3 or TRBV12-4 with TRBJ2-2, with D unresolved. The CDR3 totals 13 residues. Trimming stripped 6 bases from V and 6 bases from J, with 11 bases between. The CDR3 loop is CASSPLQAGELFF. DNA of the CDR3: TGTGCCAGCAGCCCCCTTCAGGCCGGGGAGCTGTTTTTT.

CDR3: CASSQGPGGLYEQYF. In nucleotides, the CDR3 is TGTGCCAGCAGCCAAGGGCCGGGAGGCTTGTACGAGCAGTACTTC. The chain uses TRBV3-1 (or the pseudogene TRBV3-2) and TRBJ2-7, with 7 bases matching TRBD2. Trimming cost V 1 base and J 4 bases; bases outside gene matches: 7. CDR1 is LGHDT and CDR2 is YNNKEL in the germline V gene (reference sequence). This CDR3 has 15 residues.

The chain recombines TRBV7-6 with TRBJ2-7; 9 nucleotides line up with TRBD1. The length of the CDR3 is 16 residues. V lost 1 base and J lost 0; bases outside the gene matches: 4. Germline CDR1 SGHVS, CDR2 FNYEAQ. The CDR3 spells CASSLEGTGSSYEQYF. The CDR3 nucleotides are TGTGCCAGCAGCTTAGAAGGGACAGGGAGCTCCTACGAGCAGTACTTC.

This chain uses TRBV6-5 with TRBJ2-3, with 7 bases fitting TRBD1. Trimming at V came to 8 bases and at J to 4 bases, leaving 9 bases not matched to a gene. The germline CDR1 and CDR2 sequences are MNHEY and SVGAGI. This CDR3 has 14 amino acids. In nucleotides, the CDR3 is TGTGCCAGCTACCACAGGGGTGAATCAGATACGCAGTATTTT. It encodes CASYHRGESDTQYF.

The CDR3 loop is CASRAQGGNYGYTF. In DNA form, the CDR3 reads TGTGCCAGCAGAGCACAGGGGGGCAACTATGGCTACACCTTC. The chain recombines TRBV6-5 with TRBJ1-2; 8 nucleotides match TRBD1. CDR3 length: 14 amino acids. Germline loops: CDR1 MNHEY, CDR2 SVGAGI. J lost 2 bases, V lost 6 bases, and 5 bases had no gene match.

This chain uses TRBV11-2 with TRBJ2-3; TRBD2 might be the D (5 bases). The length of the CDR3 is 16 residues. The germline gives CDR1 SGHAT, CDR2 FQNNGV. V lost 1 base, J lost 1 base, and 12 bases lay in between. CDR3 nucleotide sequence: TGTGCCAGCAGCTTAGGATTCTCGCGGGGCACAGATACGCAGTATTTT. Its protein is CASSLGFSRGTDTQYF.

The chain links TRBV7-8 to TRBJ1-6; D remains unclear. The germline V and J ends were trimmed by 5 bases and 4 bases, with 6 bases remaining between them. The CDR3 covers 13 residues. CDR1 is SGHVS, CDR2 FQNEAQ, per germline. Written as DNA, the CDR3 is TGTGCCAGCAGCACTGATTATAATTCACCCCTCCACTTT. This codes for CASSTDYNSPLHF.

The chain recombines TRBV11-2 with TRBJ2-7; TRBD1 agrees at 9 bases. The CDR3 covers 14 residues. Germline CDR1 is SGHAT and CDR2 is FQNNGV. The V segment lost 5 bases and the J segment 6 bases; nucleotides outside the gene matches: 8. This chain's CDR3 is CASSLNRGQGEQYF. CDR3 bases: TGTGCCAGCAGCCTGAACAGGGGGCAGGGCGAGCAGTACTTC.

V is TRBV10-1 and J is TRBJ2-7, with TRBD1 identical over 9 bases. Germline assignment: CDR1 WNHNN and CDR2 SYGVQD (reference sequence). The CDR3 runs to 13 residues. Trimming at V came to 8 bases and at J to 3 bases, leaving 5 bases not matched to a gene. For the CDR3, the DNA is TGCGCCAGCTCTGCGGGACAGGGCTACGAGCAGTACTTC. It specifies CASSAGQGYEQYF.

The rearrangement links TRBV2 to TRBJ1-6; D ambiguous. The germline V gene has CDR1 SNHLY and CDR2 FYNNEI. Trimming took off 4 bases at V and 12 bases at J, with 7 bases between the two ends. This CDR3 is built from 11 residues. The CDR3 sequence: CASSAQEPLHF. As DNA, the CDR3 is TGTGCCAGCAGTGCTCAGGAACCCCTCCACTTT. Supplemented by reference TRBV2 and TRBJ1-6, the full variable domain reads EPEVTQTPSHQVTQMGQEVILRCVPISNHLYFYWYRQILGQKVEFLVSFYNNEISEKSEIFDDQFSVERPDGSNFTLKIRSTKLEDSAMYFCASSAQEPLHFGNGTRLTVT.

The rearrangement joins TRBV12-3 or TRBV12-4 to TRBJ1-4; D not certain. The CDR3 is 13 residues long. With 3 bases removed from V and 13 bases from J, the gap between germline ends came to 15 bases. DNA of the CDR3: TGTGCCAGCAGTTTGGGCCCGGCGATTGGACTGTTTTTT. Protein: CASSLGPAIGLFF.

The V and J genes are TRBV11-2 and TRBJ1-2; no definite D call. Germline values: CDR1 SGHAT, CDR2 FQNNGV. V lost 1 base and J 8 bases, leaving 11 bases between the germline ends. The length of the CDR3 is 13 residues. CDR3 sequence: CASSLGSPSGYTF. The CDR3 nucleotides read TGTGCCAGCAGCTTAGGGAGCCCTTCCGGCTACACCTTC.

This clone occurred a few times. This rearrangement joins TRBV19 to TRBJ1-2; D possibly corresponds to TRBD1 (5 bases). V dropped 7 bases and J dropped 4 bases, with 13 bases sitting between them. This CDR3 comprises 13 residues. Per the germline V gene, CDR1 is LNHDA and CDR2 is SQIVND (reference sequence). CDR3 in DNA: TGTGCCAGTATTCCGGACGGGGGCTATGGCTACACCTTC. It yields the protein CASIPDGGYGYTF.

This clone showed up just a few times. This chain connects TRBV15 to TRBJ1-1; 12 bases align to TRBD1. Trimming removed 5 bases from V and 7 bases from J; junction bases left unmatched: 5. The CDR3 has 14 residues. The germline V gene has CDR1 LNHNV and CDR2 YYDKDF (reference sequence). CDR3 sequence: CATSRDRGQGEAFF. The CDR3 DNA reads TGTGCCACCAGCCGGGACAGGGGGCAAGGTGAAGCTTTCTTT.

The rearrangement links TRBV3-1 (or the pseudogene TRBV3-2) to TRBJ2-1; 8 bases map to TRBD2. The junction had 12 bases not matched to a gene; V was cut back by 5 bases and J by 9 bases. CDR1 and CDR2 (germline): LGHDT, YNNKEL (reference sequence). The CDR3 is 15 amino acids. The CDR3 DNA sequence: TGTGCCAGCAGCTACGGACTAGCCTCAGAATCTGAGCAGTTCTTC. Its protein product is CASSYGLASESEQFF.

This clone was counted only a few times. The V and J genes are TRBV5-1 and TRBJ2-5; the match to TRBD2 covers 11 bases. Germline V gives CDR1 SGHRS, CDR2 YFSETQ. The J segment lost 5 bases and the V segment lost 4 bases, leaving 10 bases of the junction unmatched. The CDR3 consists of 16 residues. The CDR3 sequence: CASSPILTSGAETQYF. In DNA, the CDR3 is TGCGCCAGCAGCCCAATCCTGACTAGCGGGGCGGAGACCCAGTACTTC.

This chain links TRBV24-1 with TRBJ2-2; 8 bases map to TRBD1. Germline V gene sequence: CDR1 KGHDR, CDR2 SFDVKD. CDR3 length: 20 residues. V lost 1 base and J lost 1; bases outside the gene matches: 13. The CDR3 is CATSDFHSRTGFQNTGELFF. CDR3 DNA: TGTGCCACCAGTGATTTTCACTCCCGGACAGGGTTCCAGAACACCGGGGAGCTGTTTTTT.

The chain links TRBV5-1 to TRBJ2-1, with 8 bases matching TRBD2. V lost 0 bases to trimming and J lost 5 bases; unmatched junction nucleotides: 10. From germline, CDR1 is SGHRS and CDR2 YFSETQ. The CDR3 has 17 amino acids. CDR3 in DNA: TGCGCCAGCAGCTTGGTAGCGTTAGCGGGGAGAGACAATGAGCAGTTCTTC. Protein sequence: CASSLVALAGRDNEQFF.

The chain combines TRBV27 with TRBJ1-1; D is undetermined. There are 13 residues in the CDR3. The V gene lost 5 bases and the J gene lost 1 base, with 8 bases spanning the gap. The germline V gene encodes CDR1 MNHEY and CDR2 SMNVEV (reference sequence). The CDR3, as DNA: TGTGCCAGCAGTGTGACACCGAACACTGAAGCTTTCTTT. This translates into CASSVTPNTEAFF.